This TCR beta chain was sequenced for a study of CD8 T cells in ankylosing spondylitis. Study results and caveats: Within matched ankylosing spondylitis synovial fluid, disease-linked clones were reportedly significantly enriched. A TCR beta motif made of fewer than 10 highly homologous variants seemed typical of ankylosing spondylitis blood.

As concerns this clonotype: The antigen is undetermined.

MiXCR, applied by TCRdb to the 5' RACE reads, yields one record per CDR3 protein. In the table there are a few hundred thousand distinct CDR3 sequences, about 20% of which are singletons. This sequence originates from a female donor with ankylosing spondylitis or in good health (not recorded which). The specimen sequenced was blood, either unsorted or a sorted T cell fraction (not recorded which).

DNA of the CDR3: TGTGCCATCAGCTCACCTACGTCAGCGGGAGGGCCTAAGCAGTACTTC. Translated: CAISSPTSAGGPKQYF. The chain combines TRBV10-3 with TRBJ2-7; 10 bases match TRBD2. V lost 6 bases and J lost 8; bases outside the gene matches: 16. The CDR3 covers 16 residues. Germline lookup yields CDR1 ENHRY and CDR2 SYGVKD.